This T cell receptor beta chain stems from a study of shared T cell receptors in the human thymus. Data came from immunoSEQ multiplex PCR; TCRdb stores just in-frame clones and leaves some out. The table shows roughly 550,000 clones, with about 84% occurring only once. The germline V and J ends were trimmed by 2 bases and 7 bases, with 28 bases remaining between them. This CDR3 region has 20 residues. Per the germline V gene, CDR1 is SGHRS and CDR2 is YFSETQ. This same sample was also taken into another study, of human thymus T cells. That report notes: Resected material from corrective heart surgery provided the thymus tissue analysed.

The sample comprised thymocytes. This receptor was obtained from a boy in the first two years of life with a congenital heart defect. This sequence joins TRBV5-1 and TRBJ2-6; TRBD2 is a possible D gene (6 bases). CDR3 sequence: CASSFTPGSSEENRANVLTF. DNA of the CDR3: TGCGCCAGCAGCTTTACCCCCGGGAGTAGCGAGGAGAATAGAGCCAACGTCCTGACTTTC.